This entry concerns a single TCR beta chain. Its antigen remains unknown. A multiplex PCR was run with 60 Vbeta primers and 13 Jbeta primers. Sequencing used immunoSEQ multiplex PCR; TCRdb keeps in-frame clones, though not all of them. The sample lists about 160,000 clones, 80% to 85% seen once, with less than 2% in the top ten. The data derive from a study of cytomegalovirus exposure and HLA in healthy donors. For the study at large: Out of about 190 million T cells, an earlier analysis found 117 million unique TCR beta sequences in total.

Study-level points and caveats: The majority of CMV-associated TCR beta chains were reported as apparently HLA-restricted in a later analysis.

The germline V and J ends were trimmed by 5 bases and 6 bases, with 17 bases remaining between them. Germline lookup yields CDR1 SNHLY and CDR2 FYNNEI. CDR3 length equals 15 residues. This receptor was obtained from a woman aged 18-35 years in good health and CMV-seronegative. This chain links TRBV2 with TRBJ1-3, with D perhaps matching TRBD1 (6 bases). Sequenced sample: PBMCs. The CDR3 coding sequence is TGTGCCAGCAGTTATCAGGGGTTGGGGGTAAACACCATATATTTT. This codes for CASSYQGLGVNTIYF.